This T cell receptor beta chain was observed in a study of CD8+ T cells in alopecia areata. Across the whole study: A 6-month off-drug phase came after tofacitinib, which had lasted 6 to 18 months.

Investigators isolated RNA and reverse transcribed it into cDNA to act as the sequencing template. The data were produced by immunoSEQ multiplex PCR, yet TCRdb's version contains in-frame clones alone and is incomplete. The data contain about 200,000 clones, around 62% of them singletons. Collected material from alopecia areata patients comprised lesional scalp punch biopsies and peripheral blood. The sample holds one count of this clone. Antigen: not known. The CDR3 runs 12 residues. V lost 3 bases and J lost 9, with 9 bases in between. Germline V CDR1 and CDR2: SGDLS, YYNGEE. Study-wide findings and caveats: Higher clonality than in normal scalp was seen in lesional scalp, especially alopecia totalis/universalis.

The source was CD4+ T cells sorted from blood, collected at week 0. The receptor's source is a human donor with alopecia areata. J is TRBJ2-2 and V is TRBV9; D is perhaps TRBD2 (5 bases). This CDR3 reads CASSGRGWELFF. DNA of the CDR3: TGTGCCAGCAGCGGACGGGGTTGGGAGCTGTTTTTT.